What follows describes a single T cell receptor (beta chain). These data come from a study of blood T cell repertoires in COVID-19. How the authors handled the data: Amplification from reference gene primers served as the basis for estimated nucleated cell counts. Measured with immunoSEQ multiplex PCR; TCRdb has only the in-frame clones, and not every one. V, J and clone size are taken as reported in that table, and D and trimming were inferred from the DNA itself. The sample yields tens of thousands of clones, about 88% seen once. V dropped 2 bases and J dropped 4; count of bases not matched to a gene: 8. Germline V gene sequence: CDR1 KGHSH, CDR2 LQKENI. The CDR3 runs to 16 residues.

This TCR was recovered from a man in his 70s with active COVID-19. The specimen sequenced was peripheral blood. V is TRBV18 and J is TRBJ2-3; 8 bases fit TRBD2. CDR3 residues: CASSPARGAGADTQYF. CDR3 DNA sequence: TGTGCCAGCTCACCAGCGAGGGGAGCGGGAGCAGATACGCAGTATTTT. The variable domain in full, with the rest retrieved from reference TRBV18 and TRBJ2-3, is NAGVMQNPRHLVRRRGQEARLRCSPMKGHSHVYWYRQLPEEGLKFMVYLQKENIIDESGMPKERFSAEFPKEGPSILRIQQVVRGDSAAYFCASSPARGAGADTQYFGPGTRLTVL.